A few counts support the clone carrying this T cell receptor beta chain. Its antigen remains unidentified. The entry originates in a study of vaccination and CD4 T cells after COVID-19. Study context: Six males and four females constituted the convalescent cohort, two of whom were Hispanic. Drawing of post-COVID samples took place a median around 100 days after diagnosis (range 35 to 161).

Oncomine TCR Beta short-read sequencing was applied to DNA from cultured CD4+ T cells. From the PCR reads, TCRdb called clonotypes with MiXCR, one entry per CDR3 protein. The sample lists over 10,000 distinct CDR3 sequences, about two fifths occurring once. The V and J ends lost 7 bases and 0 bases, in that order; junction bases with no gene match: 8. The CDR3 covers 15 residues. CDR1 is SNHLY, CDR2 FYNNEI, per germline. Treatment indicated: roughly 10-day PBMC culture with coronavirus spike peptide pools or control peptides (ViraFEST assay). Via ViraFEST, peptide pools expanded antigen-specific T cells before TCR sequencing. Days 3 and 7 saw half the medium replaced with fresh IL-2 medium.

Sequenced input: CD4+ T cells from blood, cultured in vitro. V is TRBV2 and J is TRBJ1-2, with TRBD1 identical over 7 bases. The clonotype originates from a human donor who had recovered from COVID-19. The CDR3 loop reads CASNPDRVANYGYTF. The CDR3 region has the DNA TGTGCCAGCAATCCTGACAGGGTAGCTAACTATGGCTACACCTTC.